This T cell receptor beta chain was recovered during a study of blood T cell repertoires in COVID-19. In the authors' methods: Estimated nucleated cell counts came from reference gene primer amplification. Sequencing used immunoSEQ multiplex PCR; TCRdb keeps in-frame clones, though not all of them. Clone size and V and J calls were adopted from that table, with D and trimming inferred from the DNA. The data show roughly 250,000 clones, with roughly 86% seen just once and about 1.6% held by the top ten. The CDR3 is made up of 15 amino acids. Trimming at V came to 7 bases and at J to 3 bases, leaving 9 bases not matched to a gene. Germline CDR1 is MNHEY and CDR2 is SVGAGI.

Sequenced sample: PBMCs or T cells enriched from blood (not recorded which). The chain carries TRBV6-5 and TRBJ1-1; 9 bases line up with TRBD1. This clonotype was obtained from a woman aged 50 to 60 who had recovered from COVID-19. CDR3 bases: TGTGCCAGCACTCCAAGGACAGGGGCGTACACTGAAGCTTTCTTT. This encodes CASTPRTGAYTEAFF.